One and the same sample provided the 25 T cell receptor beta chains below, sequenced in a study of graft-versus-host responses after intestinal transplantation. No antigen has been identified for these receptors. The protocol was immunoSEQ multiplex PCR, while the TCRdb copy is restricted to in-frame clones and leaves out a portion. The table has tens of thousands of clones, around 85% seen once; the top ten hold less than 0.5%. Specimen: unstimulated CD4+ T cells sorted from spleen or lymph node cells, collected before transplant. These receptors were taken from a human donor who was the organ donor for an intestinal transplant.

The chain combines TRBV15 with TRBJ2-5; TRBD2 matches 7 bases. The V and J ends lost 6 bases and 2 bases, in that order; junction bases with no gene match: 12. The germline V gene encodes CDR1 LNHNV and CDR2 YYDKDF (reference sequence). This CDR3 comprises 16 residues. The CDR3 spells CATRPGLPGGQETQYF. In DNA form, the CDR3 reads TGTGCCACCAGACCGGGACTACCCGGGGGGCAAGAGACCCAGTACTTC.

The gene calls are TRBV7-2 and TRBJ2-2; 8 bases map to TRBD1. J gave up 4 bases and V 5 bases, and 3 bases lay outside the gene matches. Germline CDR1 is SGHTA and CDR2 is FQGNSA. The CDR3 is made up of 14 amino acids. The DNA of the CDR3 is TGTGCCAGCAGCCCTGGACAGGGCACCGGGGAGCTGTTTTTT. It is translated as CASSPGQGTGELFF.

The chain couples TRBV30 to TRBJ2-3; D not resolved. CDR1 is GTSNPN and CDR2 is SVGIG in the germline V gene (reference sequence). Between the trimmed V and J ends, which lost 2 bases and 0 bases, there was a span of 3 bases. This CDR3 spans 12 amino acids. CDR3 in DNA: TGTGCCTGGAGTTATAGCACAGATACGCAGTATTTT. Its translation is CAWSYSTDTQYF. The full variable domain, its missing parts supplied by reference TRBV30 and TRBJ2-3, is SQTIHQWPATLVQPVGSPLSLECTVEGTSNPNLYWYRQAAGRGLQLLFYSVGIGQISSEVPQNLSASRPQDRQFILSSKKLLLSDSGFYLCAWSYSTDTQYFGPGTRLTVL.

The rearrangement uses TRBV30 and TRBJ2-2; 8 positions agree with TRBD1. Unmatched junction bases numbered 5, after V lost 5 bases and J lost 3 bases. Germline-derived CDR1 and CDR2 are GTSNPN and SVGIG (reference sequence). This CDR3 is 14 amino acids long. The chain's CDR3 is CAWGRGRDTGELFF. In DNA, the CDR3 is TGTGCCTGGGGCAGGGGGCGCGACACCGGGGAGCTGTTTTTT.

The rearrangement joins TRBV7-9 to TRBJ1-1; D gene uncertain. CDR3 length: 12 residues. V was pared by 2 bases and J by 4 bases, with 5 bases between. From germline, CDR1 is SEHNR and CDR2 FQNEAQ (reference sequence). CDR3 DNA sequence: TGTGCCAGCAGCTTATCCCTCACTGAAGCTTTCTTT. Encoded protein: CASSLSLTEAFF.

This clone has only a few counts. The chain uses TRBV6-6 and TRBJ2-7, with D possibly matching TRBD1 (6 bases). Germline V gives CDR1 MNHNY, CDR2 SVGAGI (reference sequence). CDR3 length equals 15 residues. V lost 6 bases and J lost 0, with 15 bases in between. The CDR3 loop is CASSSPDRLSYEQYF. CDR3 nucleotides: TGTGCCAGCAGCTCACCGGACAGACTCTCCTACGAGCAGTACTTC.

The chain joins TRBV10-1 to TRBJ1-6; no clear D gene. CDR1 WNHNN and CDR2 SYGVQD come from the germline V gene (reference sequence). V lost 5 bases, J lost 7 bases, and 6 bases lay in between. This CDR3 spans 12 amino acids. CDR3 coding DNA: TGCGCCAGCAGTTTGGACAATTCACCCCTCCACTTT. Translating it yields CASSLDNSPLHF.

This clone was observed a few times. The V and J genes are TRBV6-5 and TRBJ2-7; 11 positions match TRBD1. Trimming removed 6 bases from V and 3 bases from J; junction bases left unmatched: 7. The CDR3 covers 15 residues. The germline gives CDR1 MNHEY, CDR2 SVGAGI. CDR3 sequence: CASRRTGTGGYEQYF. CDR3 in DNA: TGTGCCAGCAGGCGAACCGGGACAGGGGGCTACGAGCAGTACTTC.

The rearrangement joins TRBV9 to TRBJ2-3, with D possibly being TRBD2 (6 bases). The CDR3 covers 16 residues. V shed 0 bases and J shed 3 bases, with 14 bases lying between them. Germline lookup yields CDR1 SGDLS and CDR2 YYNGEE. CDR3: CASSVAPSEITDTQYF. As DNA, the CDR3 is TGTGCCAGCAGCGTAGCGCCTAGCGAAATAACAGATACGCAGTATTTT.

This sequence joins TRBV7-2 and TRBJ2-4; possibly TRBD2 for D (6 bases). This CDR3 comprises 13 residues. V was shortened by 5 bases and J by 3 bases, with 8 bases between the two germline ends. Looked up from germline, CDR1 is SGHTA and CDR2 is FQGNSA. CDR3 protein: CASSADYKNIQYF. CDR3 DNA: TGTGCCAGCAGCGCGGACTACAAAAACATTCAGTACTTC.

The CDR3 nucleotides read TGTGCCAGCAGCTTAGAAGGGGAAAAACTGTTTTTT. As protein: CASSLEGEKLFF. The V and J genes are TRBV7-9 and TRBJ1-4, with D uncertain. This CDR3 is 12 amino acids long. V was shortened by 1 base and J by 8 bases, with 5 bases between the two germline ends. The germline CDR1 and CDR2 sequences are SEHNR and FQNEAQ (reference sequence).

This rearrangement joins TRBV10-2 to TRBJ2-7; D is unresolved. The V end lost 5 bases, the J end lost 1 base, and 12 bases lay between the germline ends. The CDR3 length is 14 residues. Per the germline V gene, CDR1 is WSHSY and CDR2 is SAAADI. The CDR3 loop reads CASSTPGPSYEQYF. CDR3 in DNA: TGCGCCAGCAGTACCCCCGGGCCGTCCTACGAGCAGTACTTC.

The rearrangement joins TRBV30 to TRBJ2-5, with 10 bases that match TRBD2. The end of the DNA is better explained by TRBJ2-7, so the J call may be wrong. Germline CDR1 reads GTSNPN; CDR2 reads SVGIG (reference sequence). The CDR3 is made up of 14 amino acids. The CDR3 here is CAWSVSGGAYEQYF. The CDR3 DNA follows: TGTGCCTGGAGTGTAAGCGGGGGGGCCTACGAGCAGTACTTC.

This clone has just a few counts. This chain links TRBV4-3 with TRBJ2-1; TRBD1 aligns across 12 bases. Germline CDR1 LGHNA, CDR2 YSLEER. This CDR3 has 16 residues. V dropped 5 bases and J dropped 12; count of bases not matched to a gene: 14. CDR3 protein: CASSLNRDRGRGGQFF. DNA for the CDR3: TGCGCCAGCAGCTTAAACCGGGACAGGGGGCGCGGGGGGCAGTTCTTC.

CDR3 residues: CASSLWTGAEDGYTF. DNA of the CDR3: TGCGCCAGCAGCTTATGGACAGGGGCGGAGGATGGCTACACCTTC. The chain couples TRBV5-1 to TRBJ1-2, with TRBD1 matching 9 bases. V gave up 2 bases and J gave up 6 bases; unmatched junction bases: 8. Germline CDR1 is SGHRS and CDR2 is YFSETQ. The CDR3 is 15 residues long.

The chain has TRBV30 and TRBJ1-2; 7 nucleotides align to TRBD1. CDR3 length: 16 amino acids. The V and J ends lost 0 bases and 8 bases, in that order; junction bases with no gene match: 15. Germline lookup yields CDR1 GTSNPN and CDR2 SVGIG (reference sequence). CDR3 sequence (DNA): TGTGCCTGGAGTGTAGGTGCAGGGACCAGGGGGAGCGGCTACACCTTC. Encoded protein: CAWSVGAGTRGSGYTF.

The chain is built from TRBV6-5 and TRBJ1-2; no definite D call. The ends were cut back, 2 bases at V and 4 bases at J, with 11 bases in the middle. The CDR3 length is 14 residues. Per the germline V gene, CDR1 is MNHEY and CDR2 is SVGAGI. CDR3 DNA: TGTGCCAGCAGTTACGAGTTGGGGTCCTATGGCTACACCTTC. Amino acid sequence: CASSYELGSYGYTF.

This sequence joins TRBV12-5 and TRBJ1-6; TRBD1 matches at 8 bases. Germline-derived CDR1 and CDR2 are LGHNT and FRNRAP. This CDR3 is built from 20 residues. The V segment lost 2 bases and the J segment 0 bases; nucleotides outside the gene matches: 12. CDR3 nucleotide sequence: TGTGCTAGTGGTTTGACCCCAGGGGGCATCCGAAGCTCCTATAATTCACCCCTCCACTTT. Its translation: CASGLTPGGIRSSYNSPLHF.

Concerning this clone: The same CDR3 is also encoded by other DNA sequences in this sample. The V call is TRBV29-1, the J call TRBJ2-6; 7 bases are a match to TRBD1. Trimming cost V 5 bases and J 3 bases; bases outside gene matches: 13. The CDR3 loop spans 17 amino acids. CDR1 and CDR2 from the germline V gene are SQVTM and ANQGSEA. The CDR3 DNA sequence: TGCAGCGTTAACCATGTACAGGGGCGGGTTGGGGCCAACGTCCTGACTTTC. Translated, it gives CSVNHVQGRVGANVLTF.

The chain employs TRBV7-9 and TRBJ1-1; no reliable D call. The CDR3 loop spans 13 amino acids. Germline CDR1 reads SEHNR; CDR2 reads FQNEAQ (reference sequence). The V gene lost 6 bases and the J gene lost 0 bases, with 8 bases spanning the gap. As DNA, the CDR3 is TGTGCCAGCAGATCGGCCCTGAACACTGAAGCTTTCTTT. This gives the protein CASRSALNTEAFF. The complete variable domain, with remaining parts taken from reference TRBV7-9 and TRBJ1-1, reads DTGVSQNPRHKITKRGQNVTFRCDPISEHNRLYWYRQTLGQGPEFLTYFQNEAQLEKSRLLSDRFSAERPKGSFSTLEIQRTEQGDSAMYLCASRSALNTEAFFGQGTRLTVV.

The chain has TRBV2 and TRBJ2-7, with a possible D match to TRBD1 (5 bases). The V gene lost 8 bases and the J gene lost 4 bases, with 12 bases spanning the gap. The V gene's germline CDR1 is SNHLY and CDR2 FYNNEI. CDR3 length: 12 residues. The CDR3 region has the DNA TGTGCCAGCTTTCGCCAGGGTTACGAGCAGTACTTC. This sequence encodes CASFRQGYEQYF.

The V and J genes are TRBV6-1 and TRBJ1-5; D uncertain. V was cut by 5 bases and J by 2 bases, with 13 bases left in between. Looked up from germline, CDR1 is MNHNS and CDR2 is SASEGT. This CDR3 region has 15 residues. The CDR3 region is CASSLARNGNQPQHF. Here the CDR3 DNA reads TGTGCCAGCAGTTTAGCCCGGAATGGCAATCAGCCCCAGCATTTT.

The J gene is TRBJ2-1, the V gene TRBV18, with 7 bases identical to TRBD2. The CDR3 has 19 residues. Germline lookup yields CDR1 KGHSH and CDR2 LQKENI. V shed 4 bases and J 2 bases; nucleotides not matched to a gene: 17. Here the CDR3 DNA reads TGTGCCAGCTCACTAATAGGGAGAGGCGGGGGACTTCCCTACAATGAGCAGTTCTTC. Amino acid sequence: CASSLIGRGGGLPYNEQFF.

The genes are TRBV6-1 and TRBJ2-7, with D unclear. V gave up 4 bases and J gave up 2 bases, with 9 bases separating them. CDR3 length: 13 amino acids. The V gene's germline CDR1 is MNHNS and CDR2 SASEGT. The CDR3 here is CASSVFLTYEQYF. As DNA, the CDR3 is TGTGCCAGCAGTGTCTTCCTGACCTACGAGCAGTACTTC.

V is TRBV6-5 and J is TRBJ1-5; D gene ambiguous. Trimming removed 5 bases at V and 4 bases at J, with 3 bases between. The CDR3 is 11 amino acids. Germline V gene lookup returns CDR1 MNHEY and CDR2 SVGAGI. CDR3 sequence: CASSENQPQHF. The CDR3 nucleotides read TGTGCCAGCAGTGAAAATCAGCCCCAGCATTTT.